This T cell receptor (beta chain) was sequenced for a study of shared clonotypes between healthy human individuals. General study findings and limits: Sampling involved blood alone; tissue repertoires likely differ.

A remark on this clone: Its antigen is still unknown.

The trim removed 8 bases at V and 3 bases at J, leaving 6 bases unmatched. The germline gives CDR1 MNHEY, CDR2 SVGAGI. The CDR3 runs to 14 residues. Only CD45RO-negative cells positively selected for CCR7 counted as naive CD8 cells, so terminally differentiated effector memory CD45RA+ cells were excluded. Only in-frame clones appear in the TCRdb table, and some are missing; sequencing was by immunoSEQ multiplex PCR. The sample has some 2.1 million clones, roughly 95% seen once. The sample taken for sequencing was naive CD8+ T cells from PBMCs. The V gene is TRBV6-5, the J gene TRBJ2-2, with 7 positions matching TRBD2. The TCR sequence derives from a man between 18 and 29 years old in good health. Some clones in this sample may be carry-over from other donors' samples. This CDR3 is CASFGGGDTGELFF. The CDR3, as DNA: TGTGCCAGCTTCGGGGGAGGGGACACCGGGGAGCTGTTTTTT.